The 31 T cell receptor beta chains reported below all come from one sample, sequenced in a study of cytomegalovirus exposure and HLA in healthy donors. In the PCR, 60 Vbeta and 13 Jbeta primers were used. TCRdb's copy holds only in-frame clones and misses some; the assay was immunoSEQ multiplex PCR. The sample lists 180,000 or so clones, roughly 77% occurring once. The sample consisted of PBMCs. All receptors come from a woman younger than 45 in good health and CMV-seronegative.

This clone was recorded a few times. The chain carries TRBV12-5 and TRBJ2-3, with D possibly matching TRBD2 (5 bases). The CDR3 covers 14 residues. The V gene lost 4 bases and the J gene lost 3 bases, with 11 bases spanning the gap. The V gene's germline CDR1 is LGHNT and CDR2 FRNRAP. CDR3 sequence: CASGSFRLTDTQYF. DNA of the CDR3: TGTGCTAGTGGTTCATTTCGACTAACAGATACGCAGTATTTT.

This chain uses TRBV30 with TRBJ1-5; 8 positions match TRBD1. Losses at the gene ends were 4 bases for V and 4 bases for J; bases not matched to a gene: 9. CDR1 is GTSNPN and CDR2 is SVGIG in the germline V gene (reference sequence). The length of the CDR3 is 15 residues. DNA of the CDR3: TGTGCCTGGACAGGGGGCGACAGACCTAATCAGCCCCAGCATTTT. As protein: CAWTGGDRPNQPQHF.

The V and J genes are TRBV4-3 and TRBJ1-4, with TRBD1 matching 7 bases. The germline CDR1 and CDR2 sequences are LGHNA and YSLEER. The V and J ends lost 4 bases and 5 bases, in that order; junction bases with no gene match: 7. The CDR3 consists of 15 residues. The CDR3 reads CASSRLGTENEKLFF. The CDR3 DNA is TGCGCCAGCAGCCGACTTGGGACAGAAAATGAAAAACTGTTTTTT.

The chain links TRBV27 to TRBJ2-4; possibly TRBD2 for D (6 bases). Germline assignment: CDR1 MNHEY and CDR2 SMNVEV (reference sequence). The CDR3 has 14 amino acids. Trimming removed 6 bases from V and 6 bases from J, with 15 bases in between. The CDR3 is CASSPRLEGNIQYF. CDR3 nucleotides: TGTGCCAGCAGCCCACGGCTGGAGGGAAACATTCAGTACTTC.

The chain has TRBV15 and TRBJ1-2; the match to TRBD1 covers 10 bases. The CDR3 has 16 amino acids. J lost 10 bases, V lost 0 bases, and 11 bases had no gene match. Germline CDR1 LNHNV, CDR2 YYDKDF (reference sequence). CDR3 DNA sequence: TGTGCCACCAGCAGAGATCGATTGGGACAGGGGCGGGACTACACCTTC. This gives the protein CATSRDRLGQGRDYTF.

The chain carries TRBV5-1 and TRBJ2-1; 8 nucleotides line up with TRBD2. Germline V gene lookup returns CDR1 SGHRS and CDR2 YFSETQ. The CDR3 is 15 amino acids. J lost 9 bases, V lost 0 bases, and 8 bases had no gene match. CDR3 bases: TGCGCCAGCAGCTTGGAAGAGCGGGGGTGGGCTGAGCAGTTCTTC. It is translated as CASSLEERGWAEQFF.

The chain has TRBV9 and TRBJ1-6, with a weak D call TRBD1 (6 bases). CDR3 size: 14 residues. Trimming removed 4 bases at V and 4 bases at J, with 9 bases between. The germline V gene encodes CDR1 SGDLS and CDR2 YYNGEE. DNA of the CDR3: TGTGCCAGCAGCCTCGGACAGTATAATTCACCCCTCCACTTT. It translates to CASSLGQYNSPLHF.

The V gene is TRBV6-5, the J gene TRBJ2-7, with D hard to call. In germline, CDR1 is MNHEY, CDR2 SVGAGI. This CDR3 comprises 13 residues. V was pared by 6 bases and J by 1 base, with 10 bases between. The CDR3 loop reads CASRIDTSYEQYF. The CDR3 DNA sequence: TGTGCCAGCAGAATCGACACTTCCTACGAGCAGTACTTC.

The chain carries TRBV7-2 and TRBJ1-1; TRBD1 matches at 7 bases. This CDR3 contains 13 residues. Trimming removed 4 bases from V and 10 bases from J; junction bases left unmatched: 9. Looked up from germline, CDR1 is SGHTA and CDR2 is FQGNSA. CDR3: CASSSGQANLAFF. The CDR3, as DNA: TGTGCCAGCAGCTCCGGACAGGCCAATCTAGCTTTCTTT.

The chain is built from TRBV4-2 and TRBJ1-1; D is possibly TRBD1 (5 bases). The CDR3 totals 15 residues. Germline CDR1 LGHNA, CDR2 YNFKEQ. V was clipped by 2 bases and J by 3 bases, with 13 bases between them. Here the CDR3 DNA reads TGTGCCAGCAGCCAAAGGGGTGGGGAGGACACTGAAGCTTTCTTT. Protein sequence: CASSQRGGEDTEAFF.

The gene calls are TRBV19 and TRBJ2-3, with 8 bases fitting TRBD1. The CDR3 covers 14 residues. The germline CDR1 and CDR2 sequences are LNHDA and SQIVND (reference sequence). The CDR3 DNA follows: TGTGCAGCCGACAGGACAGGGATGGGTTGGACGCAGTATTTT. This translates into CAADRTGMGWTQYF.

The chain is built from TRBV7-6 and TRBJ2-5; D gene ambiguous. There are 12 residues in the CDR3. Trimming removed 5 bases from V and 0 bases from J, with 4 bases in between. Per the germline V gene, CDR1 is SGHVS and CDR2 is FNYEAQ. CDR3 residues: CASSINQETQYF. DNA of the CDR3: TGTGCCAGCAGCATAAACCAAGAGACCCAGTACTTC.

On this clone: At one end the junction does not follow the germline gene, possibly because of a read error. The chain carries TRBV7-7 and TRBJ1-1; D is perhaps TRBD1 (5 bases). This CDR3 has 14 residues. CDR1 and CDR2 (germline): SSHAT, FNYEAQ (reference sequence). The CDR3 DNA reads TGTGCTAGCAGCTTAAAGCCGGGGGACACTGAAGCTTTCTTT. Translated: CASSLKPGDTEAFF.

In its sample, this clone was seen a few times. V usage is TRBV29-1 and J usage is TRBJ2-5, with D hard to call. The CDR3 covers 14 residues. The V gene lost 4 bases and the J gene lost 1 base, with 13 bases spanning the gap. CDR1 and CDR2 from the germline V gene are SQVTM and ANQGSEA. In DNA, the CDR3 is TGCAGCGTTGCGCAGGTGGTTGGCCAAGAGACCCAGTACTTC. Translating gives CSVAQVVGQETQYF.

V usage is TRBV30 and J usage is TRBJ2-3, with 7 bases lining up with TRBD2. CDR1 GTSNPN and CDR2 SVGIG come from the germline V gene (reference sequence). Trimming removed 2 bases from V and 4 bases from J; junction bases left unmatched: 12. The CDR3 is made up of 16 amino acids. The CDR3 DNA reads as TGTGCCTGGAGTAACGGACTAGTCATAGTCGCAGATACGCAGTATTTT. It translates to CAWSNGLVIVADTQYF.

V gene TRBV10-2 combines with J gene TRBJ1-2; perhaps TRBD1 as D (5 bases). This CDR3 is built from 14 residues. Trimming shortened V by 2 bases and J by 4 bases, and 11 bases separated the two germline ends. Germline lookup yields CDR1 WSHSY and CDR2 SAAADI. CDR3 DNA: TGCGCCAGCAGTGAGACCAGGGAAAGCTATGGCTACACCTTC. It encodes CASSETRESYGYTF.

This rearrangement joins TRBV27 to TRBJ2-5, with TRBD2 matching 7 bases. Per germline, CDR1 MNHEY and CDR2 SMNVEV (reference sequence). This CDR3 has 15 residues. V lost 5 bases, J lost 1 base, and 7 bases stayed unmatched. The CDR3 nucleotides are TGTGCCAGCAGTCAGCCGGGACTACCCCAAGAGACCCAGTACTTC. It codes for CASSQPGLPQETQYF.

The chain links TRBV19 to TRBJ1-5; D ambiguous. The CDR3 runs to 14 residues. With 3 bases removed from V and 9 bases from J, the gap between germline ends came to 15 bases. The germline gives CDR1 LNHDA, CDR2 SQIVND (reference sequence). CDR3 amino acids: CASSIVEQQRPQHF. The DNA for the CDR3 is TGTGCCAGTAGTATCGTAGAACAGCAAAGGCCCCAGCATTTT.

This sequence joins TRBV7-9 and TRBJ1-1, with a tentative D call TRBD1 (5 bases). The V and J ends lost 4 bases and 1 base respectively, with 10 bases between them. The CDR3 is 14 amino acids. From germline, CDR1 is SEHNR and CDR2 FQNEAQ (reference sequence). The CDR3 here is CASSSDRSNTEAFF. CDR3 in DNA: TGTGCCAGCAGCTCTGACAGATCGAACACTGAAGCTTTCTTT. The variable domain in full, with the rest retrieved from reference TRBV7-9 and TRBJ1-1, is DTGVSQNPRHKITKRGQNVTFRCDPISEHNRLYWYRQTLGQGPEFLTYFQNEAQLEKSRLLSDRFSAERPKGSFSTLEIQRTEQGDSAMYLCASSSDRSNTEAFFGQGTRLTVV.

This clone was found a few times. The CDR3 is CASSSTPHGFITNEKLFF. The CDR3 bases are TGTGCCAGCAGCTCTACCCCCCACGGGTTCATCACTAATGAAAAACTGTTTTTT. This chain links TRBV7-6 with TRBJ1-4, with D unclear. Germline values: CDR1 SGHVS, CDR2 FNYEAQ. Trimming pared 4 bases from V and 2 bases from J, leaving 20 bases between. This CDR3 region has 18 residues.

The DNA of the CDR3 is TGTGCAGACAGGACTAACTATGGCTACACCTTC. Translating it yields CADRTNYGYTF. The chain joins TRBV18 to TRBJ1-2; perhaps TRBD1 as D (6 bases). The CDR3 runs to 11 residues. The germline V gene encodes CDR1 KGHSH and CDR2 LQKENI.

V and J are TRBV7-8 and TRBJ1-2, with 7 bases fitting TRBD1. This CDR3 is built from 16 residues. The J segment lost 2 bases and the V segment lost 5 bases, leaving 11 bases of the junction unmatched. The germline V gene has CDR1 SGHVS and CDR2 FQNEAQ. The CDR3 nucleotides read TGTGCCAGCAGCCCGAGGGGGCAGCTTACAAACTATGGCTACACCTTC. It codes for CASSPRGQLTNYGYTF.

Regarding this clone: This CDR3 is also generated by other DNA sequences in the sample. The chain employs TRBV7-2 and TRBJ1-2, with a weak D call TRBD1 (5 bases). In germline, CDR1 is SGHTA, CDR2 FQGNSA. This CDR3 comprises 12 residues. Trimming left V 5 bases short and J 4 bases short, with 8 bases between. The CDR3 reads CASSPDSYGYTF. DNA of the CDR3: TGTGCCAGCAGCCCCGACAGCTATGGCTACACCTTC.

The chain joins TRBV6-1 to TRBJ2-2, with D possibly TRBD1 on 5 matching bases. The CDR3 has 15 residues. Between the trimmed V and J ends, which lost 2 bases and 2 bases, there was a span of 9 bases. Germline V gives CDR1 MNHNS, CDR2 SASEGT. The CDR3 DNA follows: TGTGCCAGCAGTGAATTAACAGGCAACACCGGGGAGCTGTTTTTT. Amino acid sequence: CASSELTGNTGELFF.

This chain links TRBV12-5 with TRBJ2-6; the D is unclear. V dropped 6 bases and J dropped 0 bases, with 15 bases sitting between them. This CDR3 spans 17 amino acids. The germline V gene encodes CDR1 LGHNT and CDR2 FRNRAP. The CDR3 bases are TGTGCTAGTGGACCATCCACAGCTTTCTCTGGGGCCAACGTCCTGACTTTC. Translated: CASGPSTAFSGANVLTF.

This chain connects TRBV6-1 to TRBJ1-2; 8 bases are shared with TRBD1. The V segment lost 6 bases and the J segment 4 bases; nucleotides outside the gene matches: 7. CDR1 is MNHNS and CDR2 is SASEGT in the germline V gene. The length of the CDR3 is 14 residues. This chain's CDR3 is CASRPGQAFYGYTF. In nucleotides, the CDR3 is TGTGCCAGCAGGCCGGGACAGGCCTTCTATGGCTACACCTTC.

This chain uses TRBV4-1 with TRBJ1-2; possible D gene TRBD1, 6 bases. The CDR3 loop spans 13 amino acids. V lost 1 base to trimming and J lost 8 bases, with 11 bases between them. Germline V lookup: CDR1 MGHRA, CDR2 YSYEKL. In DNA, the CDR3 is TGCGCCAGCAGCCAAGCAGGGGCATGGGGCTACACCTTC. Translation: CASSQAGAWGYTF.

The rearrangement uses TRBV10-3 and TRBJ2-7; 8 positions match TRBD2. This CDR3 has 13 residues. Germline CDR1 ENHRY, CDR2 SYGVKD. V was clipped by 3 bases and J by 3 bases; unmatched bases: 1. CDR3 sequence reads: CAISDGGDYEQYF. Written as DNA, the CDR3 is TGTGCCATCAGTGACGGGGGGGACTACGAGCAGTACTTC.

The CDR3 protein is CASSPAGSGYEQYF. CDR3 coding DNA: TGTGCCAGCTCACCGGCCGGGAGCGGCTACGAGCAGTACTTC. The V gene is TRBV18, the J gene TRBJ2-7, with D maybe TRBD2 (6 bases). The V and J ends lost 3 bases and 3 bases respectively, with 12 bases between them. Germline V CDR1 and CDR2: KGHSH, LQKENI. CDR3 length: 14 residues.

The gene calls are TRBV21-1 and TRBJ2-3; the table's TRBD2 call for D was not verified on the DNA. TRBV21-1 is designated a pseudogene. CDR3 length equals 17 residues. CDR3 nucleotide sequence: TGTGCCTCCTTTTCACGAGTAAGGACTAGCGGGGTAGATACGCAGTATTTT. This codes for CASFSRVRTSGVDTQYF.

On this clone itself: This CDR3 is also generated by other DNA sequences in the sample. J is TRBJ2-5 and V is TRBV9; D is unresolved. The V gene lost 0 bases and the J gene lost 1 base, with 4 bases spanning the gap. The CDR3 totals 13 residues. Germline V gives CDR1 SGDLS, CDR2 YYNGEE. CDR3 amino acids: CASSVAGQETQYF. The CDR3 nucleotides read TGTGCCAGCAGCGTAGCGGGCCAAGAGACCCAGTACTTC.